The TCR beta chain under discussion was sequenced for a study of CD8 T cells in ankylosing spondylitis. Regarding the study as a whole: Seemingly characteristic of ankylosing spondylitis blood was a TCR beta motif consisting of under ten highly homologous variants. Disease-linked clones reportedly concentrated significantly in matched ankylosing spondylitis synovial fluid. Disease-linked clones bore a CD8+ phenotype, appearing relatively rarely in peripheral blood.

This clonotype was seen only a few times. Its antigen is unknown. CDR3 length: 17 residues. After removal of 5 bases from V and 3 bases from J, the junction contained 11 bases not matched to a gene. In germline, CDR1 is MNHNS, CDR2 SASEGT. With molecular barcodes, quantitative 5'-RACE was used to make the TCR beta libraries. TCRdb recomputed calls from the 5' RACE reads with MiXCR, one row per CDR3 protein. In the table there are 200,000 to 250,000 distinct CDR3 sequences, 9.5% to 12% of which are singletons. The chain recombines TRBV6-1 with TRBJ2-3, with 10 bases fitting TRBD2. This clonotype was obtained from a male donor with ankylosing spondylitis or in good health (not recorded which). The sequenced sample consisted of blood, either unsorted or a sorted T cell fraction (not recorded which). CDR3 region: CASSPGVAGGFTDTQYF. For the CDR3, the DNA is TGTGCCAGCAGTCCCGGGGTAGCGGGGGGATTTACAGATACGCAGTATTTT.